This T cell receptor beta chain derives from a study of T cells in Graves' hyperthyroidism and ophthalmopathy. The CDR3 is 14 residues long. V dropped 0 bases and J dropped 7 bases, with 13 bases sitting between them. Looked up from germline, CDR1 is SGHRS and CDR2 is YFSETQ. Amplification of TCR beta CDR3 regions used RNA as the template. First-round RT-PCR targeting the TCR CDR3 was performed with the HTBI primer set. TCRdb called the multiplex PCR reads again in MiXCR, with one record for every CDR3 protein. The sample lists about 210,000 distinct CDR3 sequences; roughly 18% were seen once. The sequencing sample was made of blood. The chain recombines TRBV5-1 with TRBJ2-5, with D tentatively TRBD1 or TRBD2 (5 bases each). The TCR originated in a man aged 45-65 years with Graves' hyperthyroidism. The CDR3 DNA reads TGCGCCAGCAGCTTGGCCGGGGCTAGGGGGACCCAGTACTTC. It yields the protein CASSLAGARGTQYF.